Listed below are T cell receptor beta chains from one sample, sequenced in a study of T-cell reconstitution after alpha-beta-depleted transplantation in children. MiXCR, run by TCRdb on the PCR reads, gives a single entry per CDR3 protein. The sample comprises around 18,000 distinct CDR3 sequences, 4.5% to 6.5% of which are singletons, and about 7.3% rests with the top ten. Specimen: PBMCs, collected before TCRalphabeta/CD19-depleted stem cell transplant. Receptor source: a boy between 10 and 17 years old with acute lymphoblastic leukemia, due to receive a stem cell transplant. Both conserved end residues are part of each CDR3. Each record gives: D gene, clone size, J gene, V gene, CDR3 protein, CDR3 DNA. D genes are given only for firm matches. Clone size is shown for a subset of rows, as once, few, many or a class of expanded clone.

>NA|medium-sized|TRBJ2-7|TRBV20-1
CSARPRTGEQYF
TGCAGTGCTAGACCCAGGACGGGCGAGCAGTACTTC
>TRBD1|many|TRBJ1-6|TRBV7-9
CASSSLGQGANSPLHF
TGTGCCAGCAGCTCCCTGGGACAGGGGGCTAATTCACCCCTCCACTTT
>NA|many|TRBJ2-1|TRBV20-1
CSAPDPWVAGAGYNEQFF
TGCAGTGCTCCCGACCCTTGGGTGGCGGGGGCAGGGTACAATGAGCAGTTCTTC
>NA|many|TRBJ1-5|TRBV18
CASSPREGLDQPQHF
TGTGCCAGCTCACCCCGCGAAGGACTAGATCAGCCCCAGCATTTT
>NA|many|TRBJ2-7|TRBV28
CASRPSSYEQYF
TGTGCCAGCAGACCATCTTCCTACGAGCAGTACTTC
>NA|many|TRBJ2-2|TRBV6-2/TRBV6-3
CASSYSGLGTGELFF
TGTGCCAGCAGTTACTCCGGACTGGGGACCGGGGAGCTGTTTTTT
>NA|many|TRBJ2-7|TRBV27
CASSRGGSGTYEQYF
TGTGCCAGCAGTCGAGGTGGGAGCGGCACATACGAGCAGTACTTC
>NA|many|TRBJ2-7|TRBV18
CASSPQGSSYEQYF
TGTGCCAGCTCACCTCAGGGGAGCTCCTACGAGCAGTACTTC
>NA|many|TRBJ2-1|TRBV12-5
CASGELGSPNNEQFF
TGTGCTAGTGGTGAGCTCGGATCCCCAAACAATGAGCAGTTCTTC
>NA|medium-sized|TRBJ2-6|TRBV4-1
CASSQDFRTSGANVLTF
TGCGCCAGCAGCCAAGATTTCAGGACCTCTGGGGCCAACGTCCTGACTTTC
>TRBD1|few|TRBJ1-5|TRBV19
CASSQGQGIQPQHF
TGTGCCAGTAGTCAGGGACAGGGAATACAGCCCCAGCATTTT
>NA|many|TRBJ1-1|TRBV11-2
CASSPGGTVMNTEAFF
TGTGCCAGCAGCCCGGGTGGGACGGTAATGAACACTGAAGCTTTCTTT
>TRBD1|NA|TRBJ2-7|TRBV2
CASSSQNRQGAYEQYF
TGTGCCAGCAGTTCACAGAACCGACAGGGGGCTTACGAGCAGTACTTC
>TRBD2|many|TRBJ2-7|TRBV4-1
CASSLSGGTYEQYF
TGCGCCAGCAGCTTGTCGGGAGGGACCTACGAGCAGTACTTC
>NA|medium-sized|TRBJ2-3|TRBV12-3/TRBV12-4
CASSSYTDTQYF
TGTGCCAGCAGTTCCTACACAGATACGCAGTATTTT
>NA|many|TRBJ1-1|TRBV9
CASSPTGQSTEAFF
TGTGCCAGCAGCCCCACTGGACAGAGCACTGAAGCTTTCTTT
>NA|NA|TRBJ1-4|TRBV2
CALSFRGNEKLFF
TGTGCCCTCAGTTTTAGGGGGAATGAAAAACTGTTTTTT
>TRBD1|many|TRBJ2-1|TRBV7-3
CASSYNRDSNEQFF
TGTGCCAGCAGCTACAACCGGGACAGCAATGAGCAGTTCTTC
>NA|many|TRBJ2-5|TRBV29-1
CSVAAGETQYF
TGCAGCGTTGCTGCAGGAGAGACCCAGTACTTC
>NA|many|TRBJ1-3|TRBV12-3/TRBV12-4
CASSLQGDGNTIYF
TGTGCCAGCAGCCTACAGGGAGATGGAAACACCATATATTTT